These T cell receptor beta chains were read from a single sample in a study of patients and donors after allogeneic stem cell transplantation. TCRdb ran MiXCR on the RT-PCR reads and lists one entry per CDR3 protein. The sample has 920,000 or so distinct CDR3 sequences, roughly 18% seen once; the top ten hold around 6%. The sample consisted of blood, either unsorted or a sorted T cell fraction (not recorded which). The source of these receptors is a human donor who was either an allogeneic HSCT recipient or a stem cell or donor lymphocyte infusion donor (not recorded which). It is not recorded whose cells these are; they may come from a transplant donor. Each CDR3 is given with its conserved first and last residue. Each record gives: J gene, D gene, V gene, clone size, CDR3 protein, CDR3 DNA. D genes are given only for firm matches. Where a row states a size, it is once, few, many or the class of an expanded clone; other rows omit it.

J gene: TRBJ2-6; D gene: -; V gene: TRBV30; clone size: -; CDR3 protein: CAWSVPGKGANVLTF; CDR3 DNA: TGTGCCTGGAGTGTGCCAGGGAAGGGGGCCAACGTCCTGACTTTC
J gene: TRBJ2-1; D gene: -; V gene: TRBV9; clone size: -; CDR3 protein: CASSVKGSYNEQFF; CDR3 DNA: TGTGCCAGCAGCGTAAAGGGGTCATACAATGAGCAGTTCTTC
J gene: TRBJ2-1; D gene: TRBD1; V gene: TRBV20-1; clone size: few; CDR3 protein: CSARARGQGAWEQFF; CDR3 DNA: TGCAGTGCTAGAGCGAGGGGACAGGGGGCTTGGGAGCAGTTCTTC
J gene: TRBJ1-1; D gene: -; V gene: TRBV4-1; clone size: -; CDR3 protein: CASSQPGRSNTEAFF; CDR3 DNA: TGCGCCAGCAGCCAACCGGGACGATCGAACACTGAAGCTTTCTTT
J gene: TRBJ1-2; D gene: -; V gene: TRBV4-3; clone size: few; CDR3 protein: CASSQESSLYGYTF; CDR3 DNA: TGCGCCAGCAGCCAAGAGAGTAGTCTCTATGGCTACACCTTC
J gene: TRBJ2-1; D gene: TRBD2; V gene: TRBV3-1; clone size: -; CDR3 protein: CASSPSAGGEFWEQFF; CDR3 DNA: TGTGCCAGCAGCCCCTCAGCGGGGGGGGAGTTTTGGGAGCAGTTCTTC
J gene: TRBJ2-1; D gene: -; V gene: TRBV14; clone size: few; CDR3 protein: CASSRTFPLSTSSYNEQFF; CDR3 DNA: TGTGCCAGCAGCCGAACTTTCCCCCTCTCAACATCCTCCTACAATGAGCAGTTCTTC
J gene: TRBJ2-5; D gene: -; V gene: TRBV6-1; clone size: -; CDR3 protein: CASTQRAAETQYF; CDR3 DNA: TGTGCCAGCACTCAGCGGGCCGCGGAGACCCAGTACTTC
J gene: TRBJ2-6; D gene: -; V gene: TRBV20-1; clone size: -; CDR3 protein: CSATGTSGANVLTF; CDR3 DNA: TGCAGTGCTACAGGGACCTCTGGGGCCAACGTCCTGACTTTC
J gene: TRBJ1-2; D gene: TRBD1; V gene: TRBV20-1; clone size: -; CDR3 protein: CSASTGGVNYGYTF; CDR3 DNA: TGCAGTGCTAGCACAGGGGGTGTCAACTATGGCTACACCTTC
J gene: TRBJ2-7; D gene: TRBD1; V gene: TRBV3-1; clone size: once; CDR3 protein: CASSLWDTGGIYEQYF; CDR3 DNA: TGTGCCAGCAGTCTTTGGGACACAGGGGGAATCTACGAGCAGTACTTC
J gene: TRBJ2-7; D gene: TRBD2; V gene: TRBV7-2; clone size: -; CDR3 protein: CASSAVSGLVGEQYF; CDR3 DNA: TGTGCCAGCAGTGCAGTCTCGGGACTAGTGGGCGAGCAGTACTTC
J gene: TRBJ2-3; D gene: -; V gene: TRBV6-5; clone size: few; CDR3 protein: CASSYSSLPADTQYF; CDR3 DNA: TGTGCCAGCAGTTACTCGAGTCTGCCCGCGGATACGCAGTATTTT
J gene: TRBJ2-5; D gene: TRBD2; V gene: TRBV5-1; clone size: many; CDR3 protein: CASSLLRGETQYF; CDR3 DNA: TGCGCCAGCAGCTTGTTGCGGGGGGAGACCCAGTACTTC
J gene: TRBJ2-7; D gene: TRBD1; V gene: TRBV6-6; clone size: few; CDR3 protein: CASSRTGENEQYF; CDR3 DNA: TGTGCCAGCAGCCGGACAGGGGAAAACGAGCAGTACTTC
J gene: TRBJ2-7; D gene: -; V gene: TRBV5-1; clone size: -; CDR3 protein: CASSLGPGTTHEQYF; CDR3 DNA: TGCGCCAGCAGCTTGGGCCCCGGGACAACCCACGAGCAGTACTTC
J gene: TRBJ2-3; D gene: -; V gene: TRBV28; clone size: -; CDR3 protein: CASSSRIGITDTQYF; CDR3 DNA: TGTGCCAGCAGTTCTAGGATTGGAATCACAGATACGCAGTATTTT
J gene: TRBJ1-1; D gene: TRBD1; V gene: TRBV7-2; clone size: few; CDR3 protein: CASSFRGRAEAFF; CDR3 DNA: TGTGCCAGCAGCTTCAGGGGGCGGGCTGAAGCTTTCTTT
J gene: TRBJ2-7; D gene: -; V gene: TRBV10-3; clone size: -; CDR3 protein: CAVQENPGYEQYF; CDR3 DNA: TGTGCCGTACAGGAAAACCCCGGCTACGAGCAGTACTTC
J gene: TRBJ2-4; D gene: -; V gene: TRBV25-1; clone size: -; CDR3 protein: CASSERGLAKNIQYF; CDR3 DNA: TGTGCCAGCAGTGAGAGAGGGTTAGCCAAAAACATTCAGTACTTC
J gene: TRBJ1-3; D gene: TRBD1; V gene: TRBV7-9; clone size: once; CDR3 protein: CASSSSTGTGNTIYF; CDR3 DNA: TGTGCCAGCAGCTCGTCGACAGGGACTGGAAACACCATATATTTT
J gene: TRBJ1-2; D gene: -; V gene: TRBV6-2/TRBV6-3; clone size: few; CDR3 protein: CASSYLDERPIDGYTF; CDR3 DNA: TGTGCCAGCAGTTACTTGGACGAGAGGCCGATTGATGGCTACACCTTC
J gene: TRBJ1-2; D gene: -; V gene: TRBV9; clone size: -; CDR3 protein: CASNGGIYGYTF; CDR3 DNA: TGTGCCAGCAATGGGGGAATTTATGGCTACACCTTC
J gene: TRBJ2-1; D gene: TRBD2; V gene: TRBV7-9; clone size: -; CDR3 protein: CASSLARAGGYNEQFF; CDR3 DNA: TGTGCCAGCAGCTTAGCGCGAGCGGGAGGCTACAATGAGCAGTTCTTC
J gene: TRBJ2-1; D gene: TRBD2; V gene: TRBV5-1; clone size: few; CDR3 protein: CAARVGLAGELDEQFF; CDR3 DNA: TGCGCCGCGAGAGTGGGACTAGCGGGAGAGTTGGATGAGCAGTTCTTC
J gene: TRBJ2-7; D gene: TRBD2; V gene: TRBV20-1; clone size: few; CDR3 protein: CSAARDGGFYEQYF; CDR3 DNA: TGCAGTGCTGCCCGGGACGGGGGGTTTTACGAGCAGTACTTC
J gene: TRBJ2-5; D gene: TRBD1; V gene: TRBV6-5; clone size: -; CDR3 protein: CASSYGTGFQETQYF; CDR3 DNA: TGTGCCAGCAGTTACGGGACAGGGTTCCAAGAGACCCAGTACTTC
J gene: TRBJ2-7; D gene: -; V gene: TRBV27; clone size: -; CDR3 protein: CATSFQEGYEQYF; CDR3 DNA: TGTGCCACCAGTTTCCAAGAGGGTTACGAGCAGTACTTC
J gene: TRBJ2-3; D gene: -; V gene: TRBV29-1; clone size: -; CDR3 protein: CSVVRGRAQYF; CDR3 DNA: TGCAGCGTTGTTCGGGGACGGGCGCAGTATTTT
J gene: TRBJ1-6; D gene: -; V gene: TRBV7-3; clone size: -; CDR3 protein: CASSNGGTSPLHF; CDR3 DNA: TGTGCCAGCAGCAACGGGGGTACTTCACCCCTCCACTTT
J gene: TRBJ1-1; D gene: -; V gene: TRBV12-3/TRBV12-4; clone size: many; CDR3 protein: CASSPPGLTEAFF; CDR3 DNA: TGTGCCAGCAGTCCTCCAGGGTTAACTGAAGCTTTCTTT
J gene: TRBJ2-1; D gene: TRBD2; V gene: TRBV5-1; clone size: few; CDR3 protein: CASSSGRVNEQFF; CDR3 DNA: TGCGCCAGCAGCAGCGGGAGGGTCAATGAGCAGTTCTTC
J gene: TRBJ2-4; D gene: TRBD1; V gene: TRBV20-1; clone size: -; CDR3 protein: CSARRGQGASKNIQYF; CDR3 DNA: TGCAGTGCTAGACGGGGACAGGGGGCCTCCAAAAACATTCAGTACTTC
J gene: TRBJ1-1; D gene: TRBD1; V gene: TRBV18; clone size: once; CDR3 protein: CASSPPSRGPTEAFF; CDR3 DNA: TGTGCCAGCTCACCACCTAGCAGGGGGCCCACTGAAGCTTTCTTT
J gene: TRBJ2-3; D gene: -; V gene: TRBV10-3; clone size: -; CDR3 protein: CAPGSGGGPADTQYF; CDR3 DNA: TGTGCCCCAGGGTCAGGTGGGGGTCCGGCAGATACGCAGTATTTT
J gene: TRBJ1-6; D gene: TRBD1; V gene: TRBV12-3/TRBV12-4; clone size: many; CDR3 protein: CASSRGDSLTYNSPLHF; CDR3 DNA: TGTGCCAGCAGTCGAGGGGACAGTCTGACCTATAATTCACCCCTCCACTTT
J gene: TRBJ2-3; D gene: TRBD1; V gene: TRBV24-1; clone size: few; CDR3 protein: CATSDPQGESDTQYF; CDR3 DNA: TGTGCCACCAGTGACCCACAGGGGGAATCAGATACGCAGTATTTT
J gene: TRBJ2-7; D gene: -; V gene: TRBV20-1; clone size: -; CDR3 protein: CSARRTNDEQYF; CDR3 DNA: TGCAGTGCTAGAAGGACTAACGATGAGCAGTACTTC
J gene: TRBJ2-6; D gene: TRBD1; V gene: TRBV7-6; clone size: few; CDR3 protein: CASNQFATGGTGANVLTF; CDR3 DNA: TGTGCCAGCAACCAGTTTGCTACAGGGGGCACTGGGGCCAACGTCCTGACTTTC
J gene: TRBJ1-5; D gene: -; V gene: TRBV12-3/TRBV12-4; clone size: -; CDR3 protein: CASSLGVPYSNQPQHF; CDR3 DNA: TGTGCCAGCAGTTTAGGGGTCCCTTATAGCAATCAGCCCCAGCATTTT
J gene: TRBJ2-7; D gene: -; V gene: TRBV10-3; clone size: many; CDR3 protein: CAISEKGPYEQYF; CDR3 DNA: TGTGCCATCAGTGAGAAGGGGCCCTACGAGCAGTACTTC
J gene: TRBJ2-3; D gene: TRBD2; V gene: TRBV5-1; clone size: few; CDR3 protein: CASSSWTSGNTDTQYF; CDR3 DNA: TGCGCCAGCAGCTCCTGGACTAGCGGGAACACAGATACGCAGTATTTT
J gene: TRBJ1-2; D gene: TRBD1; V gene: TRBV6-5; clone size: few; CDR3 protein: CASSYGSGGIYGYTF; CDR3 DNA: TGTGCCAGCAGTTACGGGTCAGGGGGAATCTATGGCTACACCTTC